A single sample is the source of the 16 T cell receptor beta chains below, sequenced in a study of T cell responses to AZD1222 COVID-19 vaccine. Sequencing was performed with immunoSEQ multiplex PCR; in TCRdb, only in-frame clones are kept and a portion is missing. Here the sample spans over 110,000 clones, about 93% being singletons. Sequenced here: peripheral blood, sampled on day 0 of AZD1222 vaccination. The origin of the receptors is an adult in good health.

The CDR3 DNA follows: TGTGCCAGCAGTCCCCACCCCACCTACGAGCAGTACTTC. Protein: CASSPHPTYEQYF. The chain joins TRBV6-5 to TRBJ2-7; no clear D. V lost 5 bases, J lost 2 bases, and 10 bases lay in between. The CDR3 is 13 amino acids. Germline CDR1 is MNHEY and CDR2 is SVGAGI.

This rearrangement joins TRBV5-4 to TRBJ1-2; possibly TRBD1 for D (5 bases). V lost 3 bases and J 2 bases, leaving 17 bases between the germline ends. The CDR3 runs 16 residues. Germline V gene sequence: CDR1 SGHNT, CDR2 YYREEE (reference sequence). The CDR3 reads CASSSFVPGQNYGYTF. The CDR3 region has the DNA TGTGCCAGCAGCTCATTTGTCCCAGGGCAAAACTATGGCTACACCTTC.

The V call is TRBV24-1, the J call TRBJ1-4; 8 bases map to TRBD1. J was trimmed by 7 bases and V by 3 bases; bases with no gene match: 9. This CDR3 contains 16 residues. CDR1 KGHDR and CDR2 SFDVKD come from the germline V gene. CDR3 amino acids: CATSDTLTGVGEKLFF. CDR3 bases: TGTGCCACCAGTGATACCTTGACAGGGGTTGGTGAAAAACTGTTTTTT.

V and J are TRBV29-1 and TRBJ2-5; D not certain. This CDR3 contains 11 residues. Germline CDR1 SQVTM, CDR2 ANQGSEA. V was cut by 3 bases and J by 4 bases, with 6 bases left in between. The CDR3 spells CSVDWGETQYF. Written as DNA, the CDR3 is TGCAGCGTTGATTGGGGAGAGACCCAGTACTTC.

The chain links TRBV12-3 or TRBV12-4 to TRBJ1-1, with a tentative D call TRBD1 (5 bases). V was trimmed by 10 bases and J by 5 bases, leaving 17 bases between them. This CDR3 is 13 amino acids long. CDR3 sequence: CATLPQGTTEAFF. CDR3 DNA: TGTGCCACCTTGCCCCAGGGCACAACTGAAGCTTTCTTT.

This clone was found a few times. This sequence joins TRBV12-3 or TRBV12-4 and TRBJ2-2; no clear D gene. With 2 bases removed from V and 1 base from J, the gap between germline ends came to 2 bases. The CDR3 totals 13 residues. For the CDR3, the DNA is TGTGCCAGCAGTTTATGGAACACCGGGGAGCTGTTTTTT. Protein: CASSLWNTGELFF.

This CDR3 is CASSQGNTIYF. DNA of the CDR3: TGTGCCAGTAGCCAAGGAAACACCATATATTTT. The chain has TRBV19 and TRBJ1-3; D is ambiguous. Germline lookup yields CDR1 LNHDA and CDR2 SQIVND (reference sequence). Trimming pared 6 bases from V and 4 bases from J, leaving 4 bases between. The CDR3 spans 11 residues.

The chain is built from TRBV7-2 and TRBJ2-7, with 9 positions matching TRBD2. J lost 9 bases, V lost 0 bases, and 12 bases had no gene match. The CDR3 spans 16 residues. Germline V CDR1 and CDR2: SGHTA, FQGNSA. CDR3 loop: CASSLAGTSLLSRQYF. The DNA for the CDR3 is TGTGCCAGCAGCTTAGCCGGGACTAGCCTATTATCGAGGCAGTACTTC.

This chain joins TRBV15 and TRBJ2-2; D is unclear. CDR1 is LNHNV, CDR2 YYDKDF, per germline (reference sequence). The ends were cut back, 3 bases at V and 2 bases at J, with 10 bases in the middle. The CDR3 runs to 15 residues. The CDR3 DNA is TGTGCCACCAGCAGCGGTCATTTAAACACCGGGGAGCTGTTTTTT. It codes for CATSSGHLNTGELFF.

CDR3: CAWSPGLTRKETQYF. The CDR3 nucleotides are TGTGCCTGGAGTCCGGGACTAACTCGGAAGGAGACCCAGTACTTC. The rearrangement joins TRBV30 to TRBJ2-5, with 7 bases that match TRBD2. V shed 2 bases, J shed 5 bases, and the junction held 11 bases outside the gene matches. Germline V gene data show CDR1 as GTSNPN and CDR2 as SVGIG (reference sequence). CDR3 length: 15 amino acids.

The gene calls are TRBV29-1 and TRBJ1-2, with D uncertain. Germline V gene data show CDR1 as SQVTM and CDR2 as ANQGSEA. This CDR3 has 12 amino acids. Between the trimmed V and J ends, which lost 4 bases and 2 bases, there was a span of 8 bases. The CDR3: CSVVGGNYGYTF. DNA for the CDR3: TGCAGCGTTGTCGGCGGAAACTATGGCTACACCTTC.

The V gene is TRBV29-1, the J gene TRBJ1-1; a weak D match, TRBD1 (6 bases). The CDR3 sequence is 11 residues long. V was shortened by 5 bases and J by 8 bases, with 12 bases between the two germline ends. Germline V CDR1 and CDR2: SQVTM, ANQGSEA. The CDR3 region is CSVRGRREAFF. CDR3 DNA sequence: TGCAGCGTTCGGGGGCGAAGGGAAGCTTTCTTT.

The chain links TRBV5-4 to TRBJ2-2; TRBD1 is a possible D gene (5 bases). The CDR3 has 15 amino acids. Trimming took off 2 bases at V and 3 bases at J, with 11 bases between the two ends. CDR1 and CDR2 from the germline V gene are SGHNT and YYREEE (reference sequence). The CDR3 reads CASSFQGVDTGELFF. Here the CDR3 DNA reads TGTGCCAGCAGCTTTCAGGGCGTCGACACCGGGGAGCTGTTTTTT.

The rearrangement joins TRBV3-1 (or the pseudogene TRBV3-2) to TRBJ1-4; maybe TRBD1 (5 bases). The CDR3 has 15 residues. Germline CDR1 and CDR2: LGHDT and YNNKEL (reference sequence). The V and J ends lost 3 bases and 2 bases respectively, with 10 bases between them. This CDR3 is CASSHLGGTNEKLFF. CDR3 bases: TGTGCCAGCAGCCACCTGGGGGGGACTAATGAAAAACTGTTTTTT.

The chain is built from TRBV21-1 and TRBJ1-2. TRBV21-1 is a known pseudogene. The CDR3 totals 13 residues. CDR3 loop: CAVEGGGYYGYTF. In nucleotides, the CDR3 is TGTGCCGTGGAGGGGGGAGGGTACTATGGCTACACCTTC.

The chain couples TRBV30 to TRBJ2-4; 9 nucleotides match TRBD2. CDR1 is GTSNPN and CDR2 is SVGIG in the germline V gene (reference sequence). The V segment lost 1 base and the J segment 8 bases; nucleotides outside the gene matches: 9. The CDR3 runs 15 residues. The CDR3 DNA reads as TGTGCCTGGAGTGGGGTAGCGGGAGTCGGGGACATTCAGTACTTC. Translation gives CAWSGVAGVGDIQYF.